Listed below are T cell receptor beta chains from one sample, sequenced in a study of healthy donors' naive CD4 and CD8 T cells. TCRdb re-called the reads through MiXCR, storing one row per CDR3 protein. The table includes roughly 200,000 distinct CDR3 sequences, about four fifths detected once. Material: naive CD4+ and CD8+ T cells sorted from blood, pooled from several donors. The source of these receptors is a pool of human donors in good health; the sample pools cells from several healthy donors. CDR3s include the opening cysteine and the closing phenylalanine or tryptophan. D genes are given only for firm matches. Size is stated for part of the rows, as once, few or many counts, or as a class when the clone is expanded.

TGTGCCAGTAGTATTCGGGGGAGGAGTATTGGCAATCAGCCCCAGCATTTT CASSIRGRSIGNQPQHF TRBJ1-5 . . TRBV19
TGCAGCGTAATTTTGGGGAATCCCTACAATGAGCAGTTCTTC CSVILGNPYNEQFF TRBJ2-1 . once TRBV29-1
TGCAGTGCAAGACTAGCGGGGTACACAGATACGCAGTATTTT CSARLAGYTDTQYF TRBJ2-3 TRBD2 . TRBV20-1
TGTGCCAGCAGTAATCCTTGGGACAGAGGTTCACCCCTCCACTTT CASSNPWDRGSPLHF TRBJ1-6 TRBD1 . TRBV11-2
TGTGCCAGTAGTGCAGGGTCTGGGTACACTGAAGCTTTCTTT CASSAGSGYTEAFF TRBJ1-1 . . TRBV19
TGTGCCAGCACCGTACAGGGATACAATGAGCAGTTCTTC CASTVQGYNEQFF TRBJ2-1 . few TRBV5-5
TGTGCCAGCAGTCCTTTCAAACGGCGCAGGGATAATCAGCCCCAGCATTTT CASSPFKRRRDNQPQHF TRBJ1-5 . once TRBV6-2/TRBV6-3
TGTGCCAGCAGTAATCAGGGGGCGGGGATGGAGACCCAGTACTTC CASSNQGAGMETQYF TRBJ2-5 TRBD1 . TRBV6-6
TGTGCCAGCAAAATGGTTCGCATGAGCTCCTACAATGAGCAGTTCTTC CASKMVRMSSYNEQFF TRBJ2-1 . . TRBV7-9
TGTGCCAGCTCACCACGTGGGACAGGGTCGATGAACACTGAAGCTTTCTTT CASSPRGTGSMNTEAFF TRBJ1-1 TRBD1 . TRBV18
TGTGCCAGCAGTTACTCGCAGGGTTTCAATCAGCCCCAGCATTTT CASSYSQGFNQPQHF TRBJ1-5 . . TRBV27
TGTGCCAGCAGTTACGAGGGCTCTGGTGGCTACACCTTC CASSYEGSGGYTF TRBJ1-2 . . TRBV6-5
TGCAGTGCTAGAGATCCCCAGACAGGGAGGGTGGGGGAGCTGTTTTTT CSARDPQTGRVGELFF TRBJ2-2 . . TRBV20-1
TGCAGCGTTGAGACCCCCGACTATGAGCAGTTCTTC CSVETPDYEQFF TRBJ2-1 . . TRBV29-1
TGCAGCGTTGAAGATCGGGCTTTCCCGGATACGCAGTATTTT CSVEDRAFPDTQYF TRBJ2-3 . . TRBV29-1
TGTGCCAGCAGTTCTTACAGGGGCACTGAAGCTTTCTTT CASSSYRGTEAFF TRBJ1-1 TRBD1 . TRBV6-5
TGCAGTGCCGGTGGGACGGCGCGGGCCCAGGGGACCCAGTACTTC CSAGGTARAQGTQYF TRBJ2-5 . . TRBV20-1
TGTGCCAGCAGTTACAGGGGACAGACCTATGGCTACACCTTC CASSYRGQTYGYTF TRBJ1-2 TRBD1 . TRBV6-5
TGTGCCAGCAGTTACTCGGGACTAGCGGGAGTCGGGGAGACCCAGTACTTC CASSYSGLAGVGETQYF TRBJ2-5 TRBD2 once TRBV6-5
TGCAGCGTTGAGGGGAGCGGGAGCAATGAGCAGTTCTTC CSVEGSGSNEQFF TRBJ2-1 TRBD2 . TRBV29-1
TGTGCCAGCAGTGACCCCAACAATGAGCAGTTCTTC CASSDPNNEQFF TRBJ2-1 . . TRBV6-2/TRBV6-3
TGTGCCAGCAGCCACGGGCAGTCCTACGAGCAGTACTTC CASSHGQSYEQYF TRBJ2-7 . . TRBV5-5
TGTGCCAGCAGCACACAGGGAATGTCCTACAATGAGCAGTTCTTC CASSTQGMSYNEQFF TRBJ2-1 . . TRBV13
TGTGCCAGCAGCTCGACAGGGCGGGAGACCCAGTACTTC CASSSTGRETQYF TRBJ2-5 TRBD1 . TRBV11-2